The clone carrying this T cell receptor (beta chain) was seen repeatedly, ten times or more. The sample originates from a study of regulatory T cells in long-lasting Graves disease. The TCR beta library used iRepertoire HTBI primers with Arm-PCR amplification of CDR3. TCRdb re-called the multiplex PCR reads with MiXCR, one entry per CDR3 protein. The sample lists some 410,000 distinct CDR3 sequences, 16% seen once, with about 11% in the top ten. Time point of the sample: newly diagnosed GD, antithyroid drugs for less than 3 months. RNA from PBMCs was the source of the TCR library. CDR3 size: 11 residues. The germline V and J ends were trimmed by 0 bases and 6 bases, with 4 bases remaining between them. The germline V gene has CDR1 GTSNPN and CDR2 SVGIG (reference sequence). The data also belong to a second study, concerning T cells in Graves' hyperthyroidism and ophthalmopathy.

The chain joins TRBV30 to TRBJ2-3; D ambiguous. Sequenced material: peripheral blood mononuclear cells (PBMCs), taken at new diagnosis, from a patient treated with antithyroid drugs. This clonotype originated in a woman aged 25-40 years with Graves disease. CDR3 residues: CAWSVSDTQYF. Here the CDR3 DNA reads TGTGCCTGGAGTGTATCGGATACGCAGTATTTT.